The TCR beta chain described here comes from a study of T cell responses to AZD1222 COVID-19 vaccine. The overall study: Investigators merged groups given second doses at roughly 4 or roughly 12 weeks.

The ends were cut back, 5 bases at V and 2 bases at J, with 16 bases in the middle. The CDR3 spans 15 residues. Germline V lookup: CDR1 SEHNR, CDR2 FQNEAQ (reference sequence). This table comes from immunoSEQ multiplex PCR, and its TCRdb copy is limited to in-frame clones, with some not included. The table includes over 130,000 clones, around 90% detected once. The TCR originated in an adult in good health. Source: peripheral blood, taken on day 0 of AZD1222 vaccination. The V call is TRBV7-9, the J call TRBJ2-7; D unresolved. This CDR3 is CASSPTNPRAYEQYF. Here the CDR3 DNA reads TGTGCCAGCAGCCCGACCAACCCCCGCGCCTACGAGCAGTACTTC.